One and the same sample provided the 20 T cell receptor beta chains below, sequenced in a study of OX40 agonist ivuxolimab in advanced cancers. Generated by immunoSEQ multiplex PCR, the TCRdb table keeps only in-frame clones and is missing some. The sample lists approximately 67,000 clones; 80% to 95% were seen once. Sequences were derived from CD4+ or CD8+ T cells sorted from blood, sampled in a trial of the OX40 agonist ivuxolimab. These receptors all come from an adult with an advanced solid tumor such as melanoma, head and neck, liver or kidney cancer.

The chain recombines TRBV28 with TRBJ1-2; 10 nucleotides line up with TRBD1. CDR3 size: 13 residues. Germline V lookup: CDR1 MDHEN, CDR2 SYDVKM. Trimming removed 6 bases from V and 7 bases from J; junction bases left unmatched: 5. CDR3 nucleotides: TGTGCCAGCAGCCTCGGGACAGGGGTTGGCTACACCTTC. Translation: CASSLGTGVGYTF.

A single count supports this clone. The rearrangement uses TRBV6-4 and TRBJ2-5; TRBD1 is a possible D gene (6 bases). The germline V gene has CDR1 MRHNA and CDR2 SNTAGT. The CDR3 sequence is 14 residues long. The V and J ends lost 5 bases and 5 bases respectively, with 15 bases between them. CDR3 nucleotide sequence: TGTGCCAGCAGTCCGACAGGACCCCCCGAGACCCAGTACTTC. Translated, it gives CASSPTGPPETQYF.

The chain combines TRBV5-4 with TRBJ1-6; possible D gene TRBD1, 5 bases. The germline V and J ends were trimmed by 0 bases and 8 bases, with 12 bases remaining between them. The germline V gene encodes CDR1 SGHNT and CDR2 YYREEE (reference sequence). This CDR3 is built from 15 residues. For the CDR3, the DNA is TGTGCCAGCAGCTTGGGAAGGGGTGGGGATTCACCCCTCCACTTT. Its protein is CASSLGRGGDSPLHF.

The gene calls are TRBV5-6 and TRBJ2-5, with no clear D. Per the germline V gene, CDR1 is SGHDT and CDR2 is YYEEEE. This CDR3 contains 11 residues. Between the trimmed V and J ends, which lost 0 bases and 9 bases, there was a span of 6 bases. The CDR3 here is CASSLEGSQYF. The CDR3 DNA sequence: TGTGCCAGCAGCTTGGAAGGGTCCCAGTACTTC.

The chain employs TRBV6-1 and TRBJ2-3; no clear D. Germline V gene sequence: CDR1 MNHNS, CDR2 SASEGT. Between the trimmed V and J ends, which lost 2 bases and 0 bases, there was a span of 6 bases. The CDR3 has 14 residues. CDR3 nucleotides: TGTGCCAGCAGTGAATTACAAAGCACAGATACGCAGTATTTT. The encoded protein is CASSELQSTDTQYF.

V gene TRBV25-1 combines with J gene TRBJ2-6; 7 bases map to TRBD1. The CDR3 length is 17 residues. CDR1 is MGHDK and CDR2 is SYGVNS in the germline V gene. J was trimmed by 4 bases and V by 4 bases; bases with no gene match: 10. The CDR3 DNA sequence: TGTGCCAGCAGTGGGTCCCGACAGGGTGCGGGGGCCAACGTCCTGACTTTC. Encoded protein: CASSGSRQGAGANVLTF.

The V call is TRBV6-5, the J call TRBJ2-1; D is undetermined. The germline V and J ends were trimmed by 7 bases and 4 bases, with 8 bases remaining between them. Germline V lookup: CDR1 MNHEY, CDR2 SVGAGI. The CDR3 is made up of 12 amino acids. The CDR3 region has the DNA TGTGCCAGCACCTCTTATTACAATGAGCAGTTCTTC. Translation: CASTSYYNEQFF.

The chain links TRBV7-9 to TRBJ2-3, with unresolved D. V was shortened by 1 base and J by 2 bases, with 10 bases between the two germline ends. This CDR3 is built from 15 residues. Germline V CDR1 and CDR2: SEHNR, FQNEAQ (reference sequence). CDR3 in amino acids: CASSLVSRNTDTQYF. The CDR3 coding sequence is TGTGCCAGCAGCTTAGTCTCCAGGAACACAGATACGCAGTATTTT.

V and J are TRBV5-6 and TRBJ2-2, with D perhaps TRBD1 (5 bases). Germline V CDR1 and CDR2: SGHDT, YYEEEE. Trimming stripped 0 bases from V and 7 bases from J, with 13 bases between. This CDR3 has 15 residues. The CDR3 DNA follows: TGTGCCAGCAGCTTGGTACCAGGGTGGGACGGGGAGCTGTTTTTT. Its translation: CASSLVPGWDGELFF.

This clone has more than one count but fewer than ten. The chain employs TRBV6-1 and TRBJ2-1; a weak D match, TRBD2 (6 bases). Germline-derived CDR1 and CDR2 are MNHNS and SASEGT. The CDR3 is 13 amino acids. The V and J ends lost 4 bases and 7 bases respectively, with 11 bases between them. Here the CDR3 DNA reads TGTGCCAGCAGTGGGTGGGGGGATAATGAGCAGTTCTTC. It is translated as CASSGWGDNEQFF.

This clone was observed once. The chain uses TRBV5-1 and TRBJ1-1; 8 bases are a match to TRBD1. The CDR3 totals 14 residues. Germline CDR1 reads SGHRS; CDR2 reads YFSETQ. The V gene end was trimmed by 4 bases and the J gene end by 1 base; junction bases not matched to a gene: 3. The CDR3 loop is CASSPGQGNTEAFF. DNA for the CDR3: TGCGCCAGCAGCCCCGGACAGGGGAACACTGAAGCTTTCTTT.

This sequence joins TRBV4-1 and TRBJ1-5; D is undetermined. The length of the CDR3 is 17 residues. Germline assignment: CDR1 MGHRA and CDR2 YSYEKL. With 4 bases removed from V and 7 bases from J, the gap between germline ends came to 23 bases. As DNA, the CDR3 is TGCGCCAGCAGCCCCGGGATTGTCGTTCCGAGCGGGCAGCCCCAGCATTTT. Translated, it gives CASSPGIVVPSGQPQHF.

The CDR3 sequence is CASSLNPGLVSTDTQYF. CDR3 nucleotides: TGTGCCAGCAGCTTAAATCCGGGACTAGTGAGCACAGATACGCAGTATTTT. The chain carries TRBV7-2 and TRBJ2-3; TRBD2 matches 8 bases. With 2 bases clipped from V and 0 bases from J, the junction kept 7 bases outside the gene matches. Germline CDR1 reads SGHTA; CDR2 reads FQGNSA. CDR3 size: 17 residues. The full variable domain, completed using reference TRBV7-2 and TRBJ2-3, is GAGVSQSPSNKVTEKGKDVELRCDPISGHTALYWYRQSLGQGLEFLIYFQGNSAPDKSGLPSDRFSAERTGGSVSTLTIQRTQQEDSAVYLCASSLNPGLVSTDTQYFGPGTRLTVL.

The chain joins TRBV15 to TRBJ1-2; no reliable D call. CDR3 length: 13 residues. Germline V CDR1 and CDR2: LNHNV, YYDKDF (reference sequence). The V end was cut by 0 bases, the J end by 4 bases, with 6 bases between. CDR3 region: CATSRDLAYGYTF. The CDR3 DNA reads TGTGCCACCAGCAGAGATCTGGCCTATGGCTACACCTTC.

The chain couples TRBV7-9 to TRBJ2-2; D is unresolved. The ends were cut back, 5 bases at V and 9 bases at J, with 4 bases in the middle. CDR1 and CDR2 from the germline V gene are SEHNR and FQNEAQ (reference sequence). This CDR3 contains 10 residues. The CDR3 DNA is TGTGCCAGCAGCCTCAGGGAGCTGTTTTTT. Translating it yields CASSLRELFF.

The J gene is TRBJ1-2, the V gene TRBV27; possibly TRBD1 for D (5 bases). V lost 5 bases and J lost 8, with 21 bases in between. From germline, CDR1 is MNHEY and CDR2 SMNVEV (reference sequence). The length of the CDR3 is 15 residues. CDR3 amino acids: CASSPRRSGAEGYTF. The CDR3 DNA is TGTGCCAGCAGTCCCAGGCGTTCCGGGGCGGAAGGCTACACCTTC.

J is TRBJ2-3 and V is TRBV10-3; the match to TRBD2 covers 10 bases. Trimming removed 5 bases from V and 3 bases from J; junction bases left unmatched: 2. The V gene's germline CDR1 is ENHRY and CDR2 SYGVKD. The CDR3 sequence is 14 residues long. CDR3 region: CAISPSGRTDTQYF. CDR3 coding DNA: TGTGCCATCAGTCCTAGCGGGAGAACAGATACGCAGTATTTT.

V gene TRBV7-2 combines with J gene TRBJ2-3; D perhaps matches TRBD2 (6 bases). The CDR3 consists of 15 residues. The ends were cut back, 6 bases at V and 9 bases at J, with 22 bases in the middle. From germline, CDR1 is SGHTA and CDR2 FQGNSA. The CDR3 is CASRGTTSSPGTQYF. The CDR3 region has the DNA TGTGCCAGCAGAGGGACGACTAGTTCTCCCGGGACGCAGTATTTT.

On this clone itself: An end of the junction differs from the germline gene, which may be a read error. The genes are TRBV5-1 and TRBJ2-3, with a tentative D call TRBD1 (6 bases). The CDR3 has 14 residues. The germline V gene encodes CDR1 SGHRS and CDR2 YFSETQ. CDR3 in amino acids: CATSPGQSTDTQYF. The CDR3 DNA sequence: TGCGCCACCAGCCCCGGACAGAGCACAGATACGCAGTATTTT.

V is TRBV11-2 and J is TRBJ2-5; D call uncertain. V was shortened by 3 bases and J by 5 bases, with 1 base between the two germline ends. The germline V gene encodes CDR1 SGHAT and CDR2 FQNNGV. The CDR3 sequence is 10 residues long. CDR3 bases: TGTGCCAGCAGCTTGGAGACCCAGTACTTC. Translating gives CASSLETQYF. Supplemented by reference TRBV11-2 and TRBJ2-5, the full variable domain reads EAGVAQSPRYKIIEKRQSVAFWCNPISGHATLYWYQQILGQGPKLLIQFQNNGVVDDSQLPKDRFSAERLKGVDSTLKIQPAKLEDSAVYLCASSLETQYFGPGTRLLVL.